These 17 T cell receptor beta chains were sequenced from one sample in a study of T-cell reconstitution after alpha-beta-depleted transplantation in children. Unique molecular identifiers featured in how the TCRbeta library was prepared. TCRdb ran MiXCR on the PCR reads and lists one entry per CDR3 protein. The sample has some 200,000 distinct CDR3 sequences, roughly 6% seen once. The source was PBMCs, collected before TCRalphabeta/CD19-depleted stem cell transplant. The source is a girl less than two years old with combined immunodeficiency, due to receive a stem cell transplant.

V is TRBV6-2 or TRBV6-3 and J is TRBJ2-1; D possibly corresponds to TRBD1 (5 bases). V was pared by 2 bases and J by 0 bases, with 14 bases between. The CDR3 runs 17 residues. CDR1 and CDR2 from the germline V gene are MNHEY and SVGEGT. The CDR3 reads CASSYVGVTCSYNEQFF. The CDR3 coding sequence is TGTGCCAGCAGTTACGTAGGGGTGACTTGCTCCTACAATGAGCAGTTCTTC.

The CDR3 spells CASSPNVGTYNEQFF. Written as DNA, the CDR3 is TGTGCCAGCAGCCCGAACGTAGGTACCTACAATGAGCAGTTCTTC. The chain combines TRBV11-3 with TRBJ2-1; D unresolved. This CDR3 region has 15 residues. Germline V CDR1 and CDR2: SGHNT, YENEEA. V was clipped by 5 bases and J by 2 bases, with 13 bases between them.

The sample holds many counts of this clonotype. The chain couples TRBV29-1 to TRBJ2-1, with 9 bases fitting TRBD2. Germline values: CDR1 SQVTM, CDR2 ANQGSEA. This CDR3 contains 15 residues. The V gene end was trimmed by 3 bases and the J gene end by 3 bases; junction bases not matched to a gene: 6. The CDR3 nucleotides are TGCAGCGTTGAGGGCCTGACTAGCGGCTACAATGAGCAGTTCTTC. Protein: CSVEGLTSGYNEQFF.

This clonotype was counted between two and nine times. The chain combines TRBV7-6 with TRBJ2-2; D is undetermined. The germline CDR1 and CDR2 sequences are SGHVS and FNYEAQ. Trimming pared 3 bases from V and 0 bases from J, leaving 8 bases between. The CDR3 is made up of 15 amino acids. CDR3 DNA: TGTGCCAGCAGCTTCCGCGACGCGAACACCGGGGAGCTGTTTTTT. Protein: CASSFRDANTGELFF.

This clonotype came up many times. The V and J genes are TRBV7-2 and TRBJ2-1, with no clear D. V was shortened by 3 bases and J by 6 bases, with 9 bases between the two germline ends. Germline CDR1 SGHTA, CDR2 FQGNSA. The CDR3 is 13 residues long. CDR3 bases: TGTGCCAGCAGCTTGGTGCGAATCAATGAGCAGTTCTTC. Translation: CASSLVRINEQFF.

Many counts were recorded for this clonotype. The CDR3 coding sequence is TGTGCCAGCAGTTTAGCGGTGGATCAGCCCCAGCATTTT. Translation gives CASSLAVDQPQHF. The genes are TRBV12-3 or TRBV12-4 and TRBJ1-5; D unresolved. Trimming removed 0 bases from V and 5 bases from J, with 5 bases in between. The CDR3 runs to 13 residues.

This clonotype showed up many times. The chain links TRBV24-1 to TRBJ2-1, with D perhaps matching TRBD1 or TRBD2 (7 bases each). V dropped 0 bases and J dropped 12 bases, with 20 bases sitting between them. Germline values: CDR1 KGHDR, CDR2 SFDVKD. CDR3 length: 16 amino acids. CDR3 bases: TGTGCCACCAGTGATTTGGGGCAGGGGGGGGAGGGATCGCAGTTCTTC. This sequence encodes CATSDLGQGGEGSQFF.

This clonotype was seen at least ten times. This chain joins TRBV18 and TRBJ2-7, with 7 nucleotides matching TRBD2. This CDR3 contains 15 residues. Germline trimming cut 3 bases from V and 2 bases from J; bases unmatched to any gene: 7. Looked up from germline, CDR1 is KGHSH and CDR2 is LQKENI. The CDR3 region is CASSPLGGGTYEQYF. The CDR3 nucleotides read TGTGCCAGCTCACCCCTTGGGGGAGGGACCTACGAGCAGTACTTC.

This clonotype was seen a handful of times. The chain is built from TRBV7-9 and TRBJ1-1, with D uncertain. Trimming took 6 bases from V and 3 from J, leaving 17 bases between them. CDR1 and CDR2 (germline): SEHNR, FQNEAQ (reference sequence). The CDR3 is 15 residues long. The CDR3 DNA follows: TGTGCCAGCAGACCTTCTCTAGGGTGGGACACTGAAGCTTTCTTT. This codes for CASRPSLGWDTEAFF.

This clonotype showed up many times. For the CDR3, the DNA is TGTGCCAGCAGCGACCACGGGAGCCCGAGCACAGATACGCAGTATTTT. It yields the protein CASSDHGSPSTDTQYF. The V call is TRBV7-6, the J call TRBJ2-3; perhaps TRBD2 as D (6 bases). The CDR3 consists of 16 residues. Looked up from germline, CDR1 is SGHVS and CDR2 is FNYEAQ. Trimming shortened V by 5 bases and J by 0 bases, and 15 bases separated the two germline ends.

This clonotype has ten or more counts. This chain joins TRBV3-1 and TRBJ2-1, with TRBD2 as a possible D gene (5 bases). Germline V gives CDR1 LGHDT, CDR2 YNNKEL (reference sequence). This CDR3 has 17 residues. V was trimmed by 1 base and J by 4 bases, leaving 17 bases between them. This chain's CDR3 is CASSQASGGIKYNEQFF. DNA of the CDR3: TGTGCCAGCAGCCAAGCCTCCGGAGGAATCAAATACAATGAGCAGTTCTTC.

This clonotype was seen repeatedly, ten times or more. The chain links TRBV7-8 to TRBJ1-2, with TRBD1 identical over 9 bases. The CDR3 extends over 14 amino acids. Germline V gene sequence: CDR1 SGHVS, CDR2 FQNEAQ. J gave up 8 bases and V 3 bases, and 7 bases lay outside the gene matches. The CDR3 loop reads CASSFLGQGVGYTF. CDR3 coding DNA: TGTGCCAGCAGCTTTTTGGGACAGGGAGTCGGCTACACCTTC.

This clonotype was recorded many times. This chain connects TRBV24-1 to TRBJ1-4; D ambiguous. The CDR3 is 11 residues long. Germline V gene sequence: CDR1 KGHDR, CDR2 SFDVKD. With 6 bases removed from V and 5 bases from J, the gap between germline ends came to 3 bases. The CDR3 DNA reads TGTGCCACCAGTTGGAATGAAAAACTGTTTTTT. This translates into CATSWNEKLFF.

This clonotype occurred many times. V gene TRBV7-8 combines with J gene TRBJ1-1, with D maybe TRBD1 (6 bases). The V end lost 5 bases, the J end lost 5 bases, and 21 bases lay between the germline ends. This CDR3 contains 16 residues. Germline V CDR1 and CDR2: SGHVS, FQNEAQ. CDR3 in DNA: TGTGCCAGCAGCCTAGTCCTTATACAGGGTCGGACTGAAGCTTTCTTT. Its translation: CASSLVLIQGRTEAFF.

This clonotype has only a few counts. The rearrangement uses TRBV18 and TRBJ1-5; 8 nucleotides match TRBD1. Unmatched junction bases numbered 8, after V lost 4 bases and J lost 3 bases. Germline V gene sequence: CDR1 KGHSH, CDR2 LQKENI. This CDR3 comprises 16 residues. The DNA of the CDR3 is TGTGCCAGCTCACGCACTTGGACAGGGTTCAATCAGCCCCAGCATTTT. Translated: CASSRTWTGFNQPQHF.

Many counts were recorded for this clonotype. The CDR3 bases are TGTGCCAGCAGTGTGGGGATGGGGATGATGCCCTTTCAAGAGACCCAGTACTTC. Translation: CASSVGMGMMPFQETQYF. J is TRBJ2-5 and V is TRBV27; D is unresolved. CDR1 is MNHEY, CDR2 SMNVEV, per germline (reference sequence). The V and J ends lost 5 bases and 2 bases respectively, with 24 bases between them. The CDR3 sequence is 18 residues long.

This clonotype was observed many times. The V and J genes are TRBV3-1 and TRBJ1-2, with TRBD1 as a possible D gene (5 bases). This CDR3 has 11 residues. V was clipped by 4 bases and J by 10 bases, with 10 bases between them. Germline V gene data show CDR1 as LGHDT and CDR2 as YNNKEL (reference sequence). The CDR3 spells CASSPGSFYTF. CDR3 coding DNA: TGTGCCAGCAGCCCAGGGTCCTTCTACACCTTC. Using reference TRBV3-1 and TRBJ1-2 for the parts outside the CDR3, the full variable domain is DTAVSQTPKYLVTQMGNDKSIKCEQNLGHDTMYWYKQDSKKFLKIMFSYNNKELIINETVPNRFSPKSPDKAHLNLHINSLELGDSAVYFCASSPGSFYTFGSGTRLTVV.